This T cell receptor (beta chain) was recorded in a study of identical twins. V dropped 3 bases and J dropped 3 bases, with 8 bases sitting between them. This CDR3 spans 13 amino acids. Germline V CDR1 and CDR2: KGHSH, LQKENI. Comment on this clonotype: No antigen is known for it.

Notes on the study in general: In cord blood, abundant beta clonotypes had fewer insertions; memory showed no trend. Conclusions rested on cross-sectional statistics rather than following the same donors.

TCRdb called the 5' RACE reads again in MiXCR, with one record for every CDR3 protein. The profile covers roughly 720,000 distinct CDR3 sequences, with 18% appearing a single time and approximately 14% taken by the ten largest. The sample was also linked to a second study, of T cells expressing NK-cell markers. Per that study: T cells sorted in several experiments were restricted to alpha-beta TCR T cells by an anti-gamma-delta TCR antibody. A handful of donors showed these clonotypes also leading the CD3+CD56-NKG2C+ fraction.

The chain employs TRBV18 and TRBJ2-5, with D unresolved. Sample: PBMCs. The receptor was derived from a woman aged 18-29 years in good health. The CDR3: CASSPSSKETQYF. CDR3 DNA: TGTGCCAGCTCACCTTCGTCCAAAGAGACCCAGTACTTC.